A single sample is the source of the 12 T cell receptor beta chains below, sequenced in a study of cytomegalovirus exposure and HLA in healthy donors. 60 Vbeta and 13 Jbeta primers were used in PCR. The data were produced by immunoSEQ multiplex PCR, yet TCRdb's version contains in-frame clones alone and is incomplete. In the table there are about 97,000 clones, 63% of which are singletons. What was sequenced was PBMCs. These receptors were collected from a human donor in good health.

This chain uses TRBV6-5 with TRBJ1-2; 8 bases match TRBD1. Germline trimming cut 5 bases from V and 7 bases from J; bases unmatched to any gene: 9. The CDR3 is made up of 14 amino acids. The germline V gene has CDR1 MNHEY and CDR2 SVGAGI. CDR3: CASSPGTGVGGYTF. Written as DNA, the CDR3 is TGTGCCAGCAGTCCCGGGACAGGTGTCGGTGGCTACACCTTC.

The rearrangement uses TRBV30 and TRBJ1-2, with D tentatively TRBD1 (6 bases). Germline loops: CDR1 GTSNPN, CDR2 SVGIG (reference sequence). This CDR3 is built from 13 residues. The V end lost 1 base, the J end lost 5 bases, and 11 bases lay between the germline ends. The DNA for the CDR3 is TGTGCCTGGAGTGGGGGGGGCGTATATGGCTACACCTTC. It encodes CAWSGGGVYGYTF. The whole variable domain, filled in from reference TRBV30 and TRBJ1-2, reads SQTIHQWPATLVQPVGSPLSLECTVEGTSNPNLYWYRQAAGRGLQLLFYSVGIGQISSEVPQNLSASRPQDRQFILSSKKLLLSDSGFYLCAWSGGGVYGYTFGSGTRLTVV.

DNA for the CDR3: TGTGCCAGCAAATTAGCGGGAGGGTTAGAGACCCAGTACTTC. This encodes CASKLAGGLETQYF. J is TRBJ2-5 and V is TRBV27, with TRBD2 identical over 11 bases. Germline V gene sequence: CDR1 MNHEY, CDR2 SMNVEV (reference sequence). V was pared by 7 bases and J by 4 bases, with 5 bases of the junction left unmatched. The CDR3 sequence is 14 residues long.

The CDR3 spells CASSDRQALNTIYF. As DNA, the CDR3 is TGTGCCAGCAGCGACAGACAGGCCCTAAACACCATATATTTT. The gene calls are TRBV7-2 and TRBJ1-3; maybe TRBD1 (6 bases). The CDR3 runs to 14 residues. Germline values: CDR1 SGHTA, CDR2 FQGNSA. V lost 5 bases and J lost 6, with 14 bases in between.

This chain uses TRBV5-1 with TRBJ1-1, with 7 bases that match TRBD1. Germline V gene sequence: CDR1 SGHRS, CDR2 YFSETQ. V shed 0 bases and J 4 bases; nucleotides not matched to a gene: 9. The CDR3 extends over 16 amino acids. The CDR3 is CASSLGSTGYGTEAFF. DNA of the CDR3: TGCGCCAGCAGCTTGGGCTCGACAGGGTACGGCACTGAAGCTTTCTTT. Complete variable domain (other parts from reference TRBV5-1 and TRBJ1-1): KAGVTQTPRYLIKTRGQQVTLSCSPISGHRSVSWYQQTPGQGLQFLFEYFSETQRNKGNFPGRFSGRQFSNSRSEMNVSTLELGDSALYLCASSLGSTGYGTEAFFGQGTRLTVV.

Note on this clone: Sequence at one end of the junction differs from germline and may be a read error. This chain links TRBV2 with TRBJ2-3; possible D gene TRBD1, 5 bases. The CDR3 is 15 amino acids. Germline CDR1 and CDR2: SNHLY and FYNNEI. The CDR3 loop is CASSVRSSTTGTQYF. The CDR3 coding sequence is TGTGCCAGCAGTGTGAGGTCCTCTACCACAGGTACGCAGTATTTT.

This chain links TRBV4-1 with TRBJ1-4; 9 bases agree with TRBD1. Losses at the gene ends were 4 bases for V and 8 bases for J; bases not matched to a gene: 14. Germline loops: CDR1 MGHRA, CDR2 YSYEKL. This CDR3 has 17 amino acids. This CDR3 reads CASSPKNRGRREEKLFF. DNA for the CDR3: TGCGCCAGCAGCCCGAAGAACAGGGGGCGGAGGGAAGAAAAACTGTTTTTT.

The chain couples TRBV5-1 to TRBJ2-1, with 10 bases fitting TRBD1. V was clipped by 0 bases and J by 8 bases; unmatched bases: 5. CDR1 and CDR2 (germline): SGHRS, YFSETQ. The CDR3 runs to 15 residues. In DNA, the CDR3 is TGCGCCAGCAGCTTGGGACAGGGGGCGCGCGATGAGCAGTTCTTC. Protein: CASSLGQGARDEQFF.

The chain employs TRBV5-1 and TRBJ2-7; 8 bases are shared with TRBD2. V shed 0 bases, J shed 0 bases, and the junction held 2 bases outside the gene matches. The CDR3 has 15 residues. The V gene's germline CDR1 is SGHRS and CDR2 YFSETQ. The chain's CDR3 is CASSLGGRNSYEQYF. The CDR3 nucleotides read TGCGCCAGCAGCTTGGGCGGGAGGAACTCCTACGAGCAGTACTTC.

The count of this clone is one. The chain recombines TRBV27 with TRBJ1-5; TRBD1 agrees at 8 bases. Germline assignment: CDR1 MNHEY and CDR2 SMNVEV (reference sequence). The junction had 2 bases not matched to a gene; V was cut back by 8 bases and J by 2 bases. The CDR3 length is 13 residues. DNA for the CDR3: TGTGCCAGCGGGGGACAGGGCAATCAGCCCCAGCATTTT. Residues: CASGGQGNQPQHF.

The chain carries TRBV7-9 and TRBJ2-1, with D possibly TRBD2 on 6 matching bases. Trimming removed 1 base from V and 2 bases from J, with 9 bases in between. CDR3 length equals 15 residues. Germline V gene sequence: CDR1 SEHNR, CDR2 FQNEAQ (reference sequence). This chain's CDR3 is CASSLVGGTYNEQFF. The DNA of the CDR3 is TGTGCCAGCAGCTTAGTTGGCGGGACCTACAATGAGCAGTTCTTC.

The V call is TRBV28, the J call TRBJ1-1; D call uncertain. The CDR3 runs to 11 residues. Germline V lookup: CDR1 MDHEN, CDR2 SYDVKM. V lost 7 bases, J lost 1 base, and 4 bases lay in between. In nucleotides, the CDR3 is TGTGCCAGCATGGCGAACACTGAAGCTTTCTTT. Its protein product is CASMANTEAFF.